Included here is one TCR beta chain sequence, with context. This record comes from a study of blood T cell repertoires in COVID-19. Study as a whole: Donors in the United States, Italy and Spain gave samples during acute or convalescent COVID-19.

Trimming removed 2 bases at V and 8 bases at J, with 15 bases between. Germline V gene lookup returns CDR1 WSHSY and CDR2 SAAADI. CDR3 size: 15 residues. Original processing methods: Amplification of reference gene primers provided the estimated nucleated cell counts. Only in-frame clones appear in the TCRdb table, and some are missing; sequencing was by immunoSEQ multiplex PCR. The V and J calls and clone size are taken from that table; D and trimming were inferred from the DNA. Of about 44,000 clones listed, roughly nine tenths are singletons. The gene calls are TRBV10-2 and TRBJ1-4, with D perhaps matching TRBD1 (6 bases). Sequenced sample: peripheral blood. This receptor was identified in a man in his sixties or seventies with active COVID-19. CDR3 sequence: CASSERQDLSEKLFF. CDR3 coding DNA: TGCGCCAGCAGTGAGCGACAGGACCTTTCGGAAAAACTGTTTTTT.